The 3 T cell receptor beta chains listed next were all sequenced from one sample in a study of T cell responses to AZD1222 COVID-19 vaccine (dated by TCRdb to 2020 to 2022). In light of the paper, this sample's time point label describes: baseline before first vaccination. The method was the immunoSEQ multiplex PCR assay. TCRdb holds this immuneACCESS table with in-frame rearrangements only. Some clones are missing; in checked studies, unresolved V genes explain under half, and the rest has no known cause. The sample table holds 100,000 to 150,000 clones, of which 90% to 95% were seen once. The ten largest clones capture 5.5% to 8% of the sample. The specimen was peripheral blood, collected on day 0 of AZD1222 vaccination. These receptors all stem from an adult in good health.

This clone was seen just once. The chain couples TRBV5-4 to TRBJ2-2, with a tentative D call TRBD2 (6 bases). CDR3 length equals 14 residues. CDR1 SGHNT and CDR2 YYREEE come from the germline V gene (reference sequence). The germline V and J ends were trimmed by 5 bases and 5 bases, with 13 bases remaining between them. The CDR3 nucleotides read TGTGCCAGCAGATCCGGGAGAGAAACCGGGGAGCTGTTTTTT. It codes for CASRSGRETGELFF. The full variable domain, its missing parts supplied by reference TRBV5-4 and TRBJ2-2, is ETGVTQSPTHLIKTRGQQVTLRCSSQSGHNTVSWYQQALGQGPQFIFQYYREEENGRGNFPPRFSGLQFPNYSSELNVNALELDDSALYLCASRSGRETGELFFGEGSRLTVL.

This chain connects TRBV9 to TRBJ1-1; D gene uncertain. The germline gives CDR1 SGDLS, CDR2 YYNGEE. CDR3 length: 14 residues. Trimming removed 2 bases from V and 4 bases from J, with 12 bases in between. The CDR3 nucleotides read TGTGCCAGCAGCGTCGGACGGGTGGGCACTGAAGCTTTCTTT. This sequence encodes CASSVGRVGTEAFF.

The chain has TRBV10-3 and TRBJ2-7, with 9 positions matching TRBD2. In germline, CDR1 is ENHRY, CDR2 SYGVKD. V dropped 4 bases and J dropped 4; count of bases not matched to a gene: 5. This CDR3 contains 14 residues. CDR3 sequence (DNA): TGTGCCATCAGTGGGGGGACTAGCTGGTACGAGCAGTACTTC. Encoded protein: CAISGGTSWYEQYF.